This T cell receptor (beta chain) appears in the sequencing data of a study of blood T cell repertoires in COVID-19. In the study overall: In each case, the material was cDNA or gDNA derived from T cells, B-cell-depleted T cells, or PBMCs.

Method: immunoSEQ multiplex PCR; TCRdb's copy keeps in-frame clones and lacks some. The sample lists about 440,000 clones, about 87% occurring once. The CDR3 runs 14 residues. Germline CDR1 is SGHDT and CDR2 is YYEEEE. Trimming cost V 3 bases and J 3 bases, with 13 bases left between them. This clonotype was obtained from a woman aged 45-60 years with COVID-19, enrolled during active disease. The chain joins TRBV5-6 to TRBJ2-7; D is perhaps TRBD1 (6 bases). The sample taken for sequencing was peripheral blood. CDR3 nucleotides: TGTGCCAGCAGCTCCGGGACAAAAATCTACGAGCAGTACTTC. Translated: CASSSGTKIYEQYF.